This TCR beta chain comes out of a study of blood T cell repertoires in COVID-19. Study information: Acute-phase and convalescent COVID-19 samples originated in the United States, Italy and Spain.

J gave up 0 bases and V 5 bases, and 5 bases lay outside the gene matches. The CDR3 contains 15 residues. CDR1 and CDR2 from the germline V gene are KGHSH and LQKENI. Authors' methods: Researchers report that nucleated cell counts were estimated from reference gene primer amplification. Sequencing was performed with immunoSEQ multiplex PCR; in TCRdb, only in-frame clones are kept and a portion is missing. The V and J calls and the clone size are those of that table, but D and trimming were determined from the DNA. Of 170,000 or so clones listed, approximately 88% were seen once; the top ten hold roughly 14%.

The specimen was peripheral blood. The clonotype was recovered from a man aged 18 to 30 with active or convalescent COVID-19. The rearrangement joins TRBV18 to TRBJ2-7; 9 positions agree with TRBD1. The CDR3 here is CASSNDRGSSYEQYF. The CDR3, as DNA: TGTGCCAGCTCAAACGACAGGGGGTCCTCCTACGAGCAGTACTTC.